A selection of T cell receptor beta chains follows, all from one sample in a study of T cell responses to AZD1222 COVID-19 vaccine. Some clones are missing from TCRdb's copy, which holds only in-frame ones; the method was immunoSEQ multiplex PCR. The profile shows 150,000 to 200,000 clones, 88% of them singletons. The starting material was peripheral blood, obtained on day 0 of AZD1222 vaccination. Every receptor here comes from an adult in good health. CDR3s include the opening cysteine and the closing phenylalanine or tryptophan. D genes are given only for firm matches. Clone size is shown for a subset of rows, as once, few, many or a class of expanded clone.

d_call | j_call | clone_size | v_call | cdr3_aa | cdr3_nt
. | TRBJ2-5 | . | TRBV27 | CASSLSRETQYF | TGTGCCAGCAGTTTATCACGAGAGACCCAGTACTTC
TRBD2 | TRBJ2-7 | once | TRBV13 | CATRGGSYEQYF | TGTGCCACGCGGGGGGGCTCCTACGAGCAGTACTTC
TRBD1 | TRBJ1-6 | . | TRBV5-5 | CASSPTGTEDSPLHF | TGTGCCAGCAGCCCGACCGGGACAGAGGATTCACCCCTCCACTTT
TRBD1 | TRBJ1-2 | . | TRBV5-5 | CASSPGTENYGYTF | TGTGCCAGCAGCCCAGGGACAGAAAACTATGGCTACACCTTC
. | TRBJ1-2 | . | TRBV28 | CASSPPRGTYGYTF | TGTGCCAGCAGTCCCCCCCGAGGAACCTATGGCTACACCTTC
. | TRBJ2-1 | . | TRBV4-2 | CASSHVGGAAYNEQFF | TGTGCCAGCAGCCACGTGGGGGGGGCCGCCTACAATGAGCAGTTCTTC
TRBD2 | TRBJ2-1 | . | TRBV18 | CASSQGLAGVGNEQFF | TGTGCCAGCTCGCAGGGACTAGCGGGAGTAGGCAATGAGCAGTTCTTC
TRBD1 | TRBJ1-3 | . | TRBV4-3 | CASSPLLTGASSGNTIYF | TGCGCCAGCAGCCCCCTTCTGACAGGGGCCTCCTCTGGAAACACCATATATTTT
. | TRBJ1-1 | once | TRBV19 | CASSPSLGRGEAFF | TGTGCCAGTAGTCCAAGCTTGGGGCGCGGGGAAGCTTTCTTT
. | TRBJ1-5 | . | TRBV6-5 | CASSLTGTTFNQPQHF | TGTGCCAGCAGTTTAACCGGGACAACATTCAATCAGCCCCAGCATTTT
TRBD1 | TRBJ1-1 | once | TRBV25-1 | CASLPRETGVNTEAFF | TGTGCCAGCTTACCCCGGGAGACAGGGGTGAACACTGAAGCTTTCTTT
TRBD2 | TRBJ2-3 | . | TRBV7-3 | CASSPAGAVTDTQYF | TGTGCCAGCAGCCCAGCGGGGGCCGTCACAGATACGCAGTATTTT
TRBD1 | TRBJ1-3 | . | TRBV7-8 | CASSLGGQGAGNTIYF | TGTGCCAGCAGCTTAGGGGGACAGGGGGCTGGAAACACCATATATTTT
TRBD1 | TRBJ1-2 | few | TRBV30 | CAWDRGLPGGYTF | TGTGCCTGGGACAGGGGGCTCCCCGGTGGCTACACCTTC
TRBD1 | TRBJ1-2 | . | TRBV28 | CASSLETGANYGYTF | TGTGCCAGCAGTTTGGAGACAGGGGCTAACTATGGCTACACCTTC
. | TRBJ2-3 | . | TRBV5-1 | CASSLGGATDTQYF | TGCGCCAGCAGCTTGGGCGGCGCCACAGATACGCAGTATTTT
TRBD1 | TRBJ2-5 | once | TRBV5-6 | CASSSDRVETQYF | TGTGCCAGCAGCTCGGACAGGGTGGAGACCCAGTACTTC
TRBD1 | TRBJ1-5 | . | TRBV19 | CASNGQGGNQPQHF | TGTGCCAGCAATGGACAGGGAGGCAATCAGCCCCAGCATTTT
TRBD1 | TRBJ2-7 | . | TRBV25-1 | CASSAKRDSYEQYF | TGTGCCAGCAGCGCCAAGAGGGACAGCTACGAGCAGTACTTC
. | TRBJ1-2 | . | TRBV7-2 | CASSSQPTNYGYTF | TGTGCCAGCAGCTCTCAGCCTACTAACTATGGCTACACCTTC
. | TRBJ1-2 | . | TRBV27 | CASSLGLSHYGYTF | TGTGCCAGCAGTTTGGGACTCTCTCACTATGGCTACACCTTC
. | TRBJ2-7 | . | TRBV24-1 | CATSDLRAGNEQYF | TGTGCCACCAGTGACCTTAGGGCGGGGAACGAGCAGTACTTC
TRBD1 | TRBJ1-2 | . | TRBV28 | CASTLPGQGVYGYTF | TGTGCCAGCACCCTGCCGGGACAGGGGGTTTATGGCTACACCTTC
. | TRBJ2-3 | . | TRBV11-3 | CASSLDLGSISTDTQYF | TGTGCCAGCAGCTTAGATCTTGGCAGCATCAGCACAGATACGCAGTATTTT
. | TRBJ1-2 | . | TRBV29-1 | CSVVGGRYGYTF | TGCAGCGTTGTTGGGGGGAGATATGGCTACACCTTC
TRBD2 | TRBJ2-1 | . | TRBV14 | CASSQRAGEYNEQFF | TGTGCCAGCAGCCAAAGGGCGGGAGAGTACAATGAGCAGTTCTTC
. | TRBJ1-6 | . | TRBV5-6 | CASRGGTLHF | TGTGCCAGCAGGGGGGGGACCCTCCACTTT
. | TRBJ2-5 | . | TRBV7-8 | CASNYQEEETQYF | TGTGCCAGCAACTACCAGGAGGAAGAGACCCAGTACTTC
TRBD1 | TRBJ1-5 | . | TRBV19 | CASSIRQGRGNQPQHF | TGTGCCAGTAGTATCCGACAGGGAAGGGGCAATCAGCCCCAGCATTTT
. | TRBJ1-1 | . | TRBV4-1 | CASSRNTENTEAFF | TGCGCCAGCAGCCGGAACACGGAGAACACTGAAGCTTTCTTT
. | TRBJ2-7 | . | TRBV3-1/TRBV3-2 | CASSQDQVHPPYEQYF | TGTGCCAGCAGCCAAGATCAGGTCCATCCCCCCTACGAGCAGTACTTC